This T cell receptor (beta chain) was sequenced in a study of beta chain features in type 1 diabetes. Study overall: No age, gender or cell yield differences were seen between patients and healthy donors. Study findings and constraints: TCRB CDR3 length was moderately but significantly reduced in all four CD4+ subsets of Type 1 diabetes patients. Sequencing of cDNA might inflate the share of cells that strongly express TCR.

One heparinised draw, averaging roughly 0.12 L, was taken per donor. About this clone: Its target is not known.

The investigators reverse transcribed all of the isolated RNA, so they sequenced expressed TCRB transcripts. Sequencing was performed with immunoSEQ multiplex PCR; in TCRdb, only in-frame clones are kept and a portion is missing. In the table there are roughly 230,000 clones, approximately 10% of which are singletons. Specimen: naive CD4+ T cells from blood. The clonotype comes from a man aged 25 to 40 with type 1 diabetes.

The CDR3 bases are TGCGCCAGCAGCCCCGGACAGTCCCGCCAAGAGACCCAGTACTTC. Encoded protein: CASSPGQSRQETQYF. The V call is TRBV5-1, the J call TRBJ2-5, with TRBD1 as a possible D gene (6 bases). CDR1 SGHRS and CDR2 YFSETQ come from the germline V gene. The CDR3 is 15 residues long. Trimming left V 4 bases short and J 1 base short, with 14 bases between.